These T cell receptor beta chains were read from a single sample in a study of blood T cell repertoires in COVID-19. The assay was immunoSEQ multiplex PCR, and TCRdb's table has in-frame clones only and misses some. The sample contains 390,000 or so clones, roughly 87% of which appear only once. Sequencing used PBMCs or T cells enriched from blood (not recorded which). The receptors derive from a woman in her 50s who had recovered from COVID-19. The CDR3 runs from the conserved cysteine through the conserved F or W. The D gene is left open where the match is weak. Rows give clone size only sometimes, using once, few, many, or a class for an expanded clone.

TRBV11-3	-	-	TRBJ2-3	CASSFRSGTDTQYF	TGTGCCAGCAGCTTCCGGTCGGGAACAGATACGCAGTATTTT
TRBV30	-	-	TRBJ1-6	CAWTLGAAHSPLHF	TGTGCCTGGACCCTGGGGGCTGCCCATTCCCCCCTCCACTTT
TRBV18	-	-	TRBJ1-5	CASSPRGAQDQPQHF	TGTGCCAGCTCACCCCGGGGGGCTCAGGATCAGCCCCAGCATTTT
TRBV28	TRBD1	-	TRBJ1-2	CASSESQGYGGYTF	TGTGCCAGCAGTGAATCACAGGGGTACGGTGGCTACACCTTC
TRBV6-5	-	-	TRBJ1-5	CASEGGLKGDQPQHF	TGTGCCAGCGAGGGCGGACTGAAGGGGGATCAGCCCCAGCATTTT
TRBV2	-	once	TRBJ1-2	CASSEAGYGYTF	TGTGCCAGCAGTGAAGCCGGCTATGGCTACACCTTC
TRBV11-2	TRBD1	-	TRBJ2-7	CASSSNSPRTGWFYEQYF	TGTGCCAGCAGCTCGAATTCCCCTCGGACAGGATGGTTCTACGAGCAGTACTTC
TRBV30	-	-	TRBJ1-3	CAWSGGRGTSGNTIYF	TGTGCCTGGAGTGGGGGGCGGGGGACCTCTGGAAACACCATATATTTT
TRBV9	-	-	TRBJ1-2	CASTPGELNYGYTF	TGTGCCAGCACCCCTGGGGAGTTAAACTATGGCTACACCTTC
TRBV30	TRBD2	-	TRBJ2-1	CAWSVRVAGGEQFF	TGTGCCTGGAGTGTACGGGTAGCGGGAGGTGAGCAGTTCTTC
TRBV6-5	-	-	TRBJ2-3	CASSTGTSDTQYF	TGTGCCAGCAGTACAGGGACAAGTGATACGCAGTATTTT
TRBV28	-	-	TRBJ1-5	CASRWGLDSPFQPQHF	TGTGCCAGCAGGTGGGGATTGGACAGCCCTTTTCAGCCCCAGCATTTT
TRBV5-1	-	-	TRBJ1-1	CASSTTPTVMNTEAFF	TGCGCCAGCAGCACGACCCCGACAGTTATGAACACTGAAGCTTTCTTT
TRBV6-2/TRBV6-3	-	-	TRBJ1-1	CASSYLTVMRVNTEAFF	TGTGCCAGCAGTTACCTCACTGTTATGCGGGTGAACACTGAAGCTTTCTTT
TRBV12-3/TRBV12-4	-	-	TRBJ1-5	CASSLGQNQPQHF	TGTGCCAGCAGTTTAGGGCAGAATCAGCCCCAGCATTTT
TRBV18	-	-	TRBJ1-2	CASSPPRGAHGGYTF	TGTGCCAGCTCACCACCCAGGGGCGCGCATGGCGGCTACACCTTC
TRBV11-2	TRBD1	many	TRBJ1-2	CASSSTGVNNYGYTF	TGTGCCAGCAGCTCTACAGGGGTAAACAACTATGGCTACACCTTC
TRBV11-1	-	-	TRBJ1-2	CASSAEGGYGYTF	TGTGCCAGCAGCGCGGAGGGAGGATATGGCTACACCTTC
TRBV7-2	-	once	TRBJ1-3	CASSPSQGIGNTIYF	TGTGCCAGCAGCCCATCACAGGGCATTGGAAACACCATATATTTT
TRBV19	TRBD1	-	TRBJ2-2	CASSLRQGYTGELFF	TGTGCCAGTAGCCTGAGACAGGGGTACACCGGGGAGCTGTTTTTT
TRBV5-6	TRBD2	-	TRBJ2-7	CASRPGLELYEQYF	TGTGCCAGCAGACCGGGACTAGAGCTATACGAGCAGTACTTC
TRBV28	-	few	TRBJ1-5	CASRDPGSQQPQHF	TGTGCCAGCAGGGACCCAGGGTCTCAACAGCCCCAGCATTTT
TRBV27	-	-	TRBJ2-1	CASSIIPSTDYNEQFF	TGTGCCAGCTCCATTATCCCAAGTACAGACTACAATGAGCAGTTCTTC
TRBV7-6	-	-	TRBJ2-2	CASSLGGRSVSVGELFF	TGTGCCAGCAGCTTAGGGGGCCGATCCGTCTCCGTCGGGGAGCTGTTTTTT
TRBV6-6	-	-	TRBJ1-1	CAVRDFTEAFF	TGTGCCGTCAGGGATTTCACTGAAGCTTTCTTT
TRBV7-2	TRBD1	once	TRBJ1-1	CASSWGQGASTEAFF	TGTGCCAGCAGCTGGGGACAGGGGGCGAGTACTGAAGCTTTCTTT
TRBV9	TRBD2	-	TRBJ2-5	CASSVGWTRIEETQYF	TGTGCCAGCAGCGTAGGTTGGACTAGAATTGAAGAGACCCAGTACTTC
TRBV5-4	TRBD2	-	TRBJ2-3	CASSSPGGGRGTQYF	TGTGCCAGCAGCTCCCCTGGCGGGGGACGGGGTACGCAGTATTTT
TRBV19	TRBD1	-	TRBJ1-1	CAIRDRVRNTEAFF	TGTGCCATCCGGGACAGGGTAAGGAACACTGAAGCTTTCTTT
TRBV6-5	TRBD1	-	TRBJ1-2	CASSTGTGLRDGYTF	TGTGCCAGCAGTACCGGGACAGGTCTTAGGGATGGCTACACCTTC
TRBV30	TRBD1	few	TRBJ2-6	CAWSGATGGSSGANVLTF	TGTGCCTGGAGTGGAGCCACAGGGGGCTCCTCTGGGGCCAACGTCCTGACTTTC
TRBV3-1/TRBV3-2	TRBD2	few	TRBJ2-1	CASSCHLLGLADISSYNEQFF	TGTGCCAGCAGCTGCCATCTCCTGGGACTAGCGGACATTTCCTCCTACAATGAGCAGTTCTTC
TRBV7-2	-	once	TRBJ2-3	CASSLVGSGRTDTQYF	TGTGCCAGCAGCTTAGTCGGTAGCGGTCGCACAGATACGCAGTATTTT
TRBV7-9	-	-	TRBJ1-4	CASSWGGHQAEKLFF	TGTGCCAGCAGCTGGGGCGGCCATCAGGCTGAAAAACTGTTTTTT
TRBV9	-	-	TRBJ1-3	CASSSIGVSGNTIYF	TGTGCCAGCAGCTCAATCGGGGTCTCTGGAAACACCATATATTTT
TRBV6-1	-	-	TRBJ2-2	CASSEGFWGQGDTGELFF	TGTGCCAGCAGTGAAGGTTTCTGGGGGCAAGGTGACACCGGGGAGCTGTTTTTT
TRBV19	-	-	TRBJ1-5	CASSVTSNQPQHF	TGTGCCAGTAGTGTCACAAGCAATCAGCCCCAGCATTTT
TRBV9	-	once	TRBJ1-2	CASSVGVERGGYTF	TGTGCCAGCAGCGTAGGGGTAGAAAGGGGTGGCTACACCTTC
TRBV29-1	-	-	TRBJ2-1	CSVEGIGGNQQRNEQFF	TGCAGCGTTGAAGGCATTGGGGGGAATCAACAACGCAATGAGCAGTTCTTC
TRBV19	TRBD2	-	TRBJ2-1	CASSISGGLGEQFF	TGTGCCAGTAGTATCAGCGGGGGGCTTGGTGAGCAGTTCTTC
TRBV7-8	TRBD1	-	TRBJ2-7	CASSLRTAGGASEQYF	TGTGCCAGCAGCTTACGGACGGCAGGGGGCGCCTCCGAGCAGTACTTC
TRBV5-8	-	-	TRBJ2-3	CASSLAGGDTQYF	TGTGCCAGCAGCTTGGCCGGCGGAGATACGCAGTATTTT
TRBV5-1	-	-	TRBJ2-3	CASWGGPTDTQYF	TGCGCCAGCTGGGGGGGGCCCACAGATACGCAGTATTTT
TRBV5-1	-	-	TRBJ2-1	CASRLQGNEQFF	TGCGCCAGCAGGTTACAGGGAAATGAGCAGTTCTTC
TRBV3-1/TRBV3-2	TRBD1	-	TRBJ2-2	CASSQRPGQGATGELFF	TGTGCCAGCAGCCAGCGTCCGGGACAGGGCGCCACCGGGGAGCTGTTTTTT
TRBV9	TRBD1	-	TRBJ1-1	CASSVVGTANTEAFF	TGTGCCAGCAGCGTAGTGGGGACAGCGAACACTGAAGCTTTCTTT
TRBV11-2	-	few	TRBJ1-2	CASSLEVSRLRSGYTF	TGTGCCAGCAGCTTAGAGGTGTCCCGTCTCCGGTCAGGCTACACCTTC
TRBV6-5	-	-	TRBJ1-2	CASSTNDYGYTF	TGTGCCAGCAGTACAAATGACTATGGCTACACCTTC
TRBV4-3	-	-	TRBJ2-5	CASSQDNGETQYF	TGCGCCAGCAGCCAAGATAACGGGGAGACCCAGTACTTC
TRBV4-1	-	-	TRBJ1-2	CASSRGLGDGYTF	TGCGCCAGCAGCCGGGGACTGGGAGATGGCTACACCTTC
TRBV5-1	TRBD2	-	TRBJ2-5	CASSPVSSGGETQYF	TGCGCCAGCAGCCCGGTATCGTCGGGAGGAGAGACCCAGTACTTC
TRBV9	-	-	TRBJ1-6	CASSGRGSYNSPLHF	TGTGCCAGCAGCGGCAGGGGTTCCTATAATTCACCCCTCCACTTT
TRBV7-8	-	-	TRBJ1-2	CASSLDMNANYGYTF	TGTGCCAGCAGCCTAGACATGAATGCTAACTATGGCTACACCTTC
TRBV7-2	TRBD2	-	TRBJ2-2	CASSTGTRHTGELFF	TGTGCCAGCAGCACCGGGACTAGGCACACCGGGGAGCTGTTTTTT
TRBV2	-	-	TRBJ2-7	CASARDTSSYEQYF	TGTGCCAGCGCCCGGGACACAAGCTCCTACGAGCAGTACTTC
TRBV6-2/TRBV6-3	-	-	TRBJ1-1	CASSYSKGHPNTEAFF	TGTGCCAGCAGTTACTCGAAGGGACACCCGAACACTGAAGCTTTCTTT
TRBV10-3	-	-	TRBJ2-2	CAISLGIGDTGELFF	TGTGCCATCAGTCTTGGAATAGGAGACACCGGGGAGCTGTTTTTT